This T cell receptor beta chain was found in a study of PD-L1 blockade in urothelial cancer. The V and J ends lost 5 bases and 0 bases, in that order; junction bases with no gene match: 10. Germline loops: CDR1 LNHDA, CDR2 SQIVND (reference sequence). CDR3 length: 18 residues. Profiled with immunoSEQ multiplex PCR; TCRdb holds only in-frame clones, not every one. The sample consists of tens of thousands of clones, roughly 80% of them appearing once. Time point specified: pretreatment peripheral blood. The chain links TRBV19 to TRBJ1-6; TRBD1 aligns across 7 bases. The starting material was PBMCs, obtained around atezolizumab (anti-PD-L1) treatment. This receptor was identified in a man aged 65 to 79 with urothelial cancer. The CDR3 DNA reads TGTGCCAGTAGTTCCACCGGGACAGTGAACTCCTATAATTCACCCCTCCACTTT. Translated, it gives CASSSTGTVNSYNSPLHF.